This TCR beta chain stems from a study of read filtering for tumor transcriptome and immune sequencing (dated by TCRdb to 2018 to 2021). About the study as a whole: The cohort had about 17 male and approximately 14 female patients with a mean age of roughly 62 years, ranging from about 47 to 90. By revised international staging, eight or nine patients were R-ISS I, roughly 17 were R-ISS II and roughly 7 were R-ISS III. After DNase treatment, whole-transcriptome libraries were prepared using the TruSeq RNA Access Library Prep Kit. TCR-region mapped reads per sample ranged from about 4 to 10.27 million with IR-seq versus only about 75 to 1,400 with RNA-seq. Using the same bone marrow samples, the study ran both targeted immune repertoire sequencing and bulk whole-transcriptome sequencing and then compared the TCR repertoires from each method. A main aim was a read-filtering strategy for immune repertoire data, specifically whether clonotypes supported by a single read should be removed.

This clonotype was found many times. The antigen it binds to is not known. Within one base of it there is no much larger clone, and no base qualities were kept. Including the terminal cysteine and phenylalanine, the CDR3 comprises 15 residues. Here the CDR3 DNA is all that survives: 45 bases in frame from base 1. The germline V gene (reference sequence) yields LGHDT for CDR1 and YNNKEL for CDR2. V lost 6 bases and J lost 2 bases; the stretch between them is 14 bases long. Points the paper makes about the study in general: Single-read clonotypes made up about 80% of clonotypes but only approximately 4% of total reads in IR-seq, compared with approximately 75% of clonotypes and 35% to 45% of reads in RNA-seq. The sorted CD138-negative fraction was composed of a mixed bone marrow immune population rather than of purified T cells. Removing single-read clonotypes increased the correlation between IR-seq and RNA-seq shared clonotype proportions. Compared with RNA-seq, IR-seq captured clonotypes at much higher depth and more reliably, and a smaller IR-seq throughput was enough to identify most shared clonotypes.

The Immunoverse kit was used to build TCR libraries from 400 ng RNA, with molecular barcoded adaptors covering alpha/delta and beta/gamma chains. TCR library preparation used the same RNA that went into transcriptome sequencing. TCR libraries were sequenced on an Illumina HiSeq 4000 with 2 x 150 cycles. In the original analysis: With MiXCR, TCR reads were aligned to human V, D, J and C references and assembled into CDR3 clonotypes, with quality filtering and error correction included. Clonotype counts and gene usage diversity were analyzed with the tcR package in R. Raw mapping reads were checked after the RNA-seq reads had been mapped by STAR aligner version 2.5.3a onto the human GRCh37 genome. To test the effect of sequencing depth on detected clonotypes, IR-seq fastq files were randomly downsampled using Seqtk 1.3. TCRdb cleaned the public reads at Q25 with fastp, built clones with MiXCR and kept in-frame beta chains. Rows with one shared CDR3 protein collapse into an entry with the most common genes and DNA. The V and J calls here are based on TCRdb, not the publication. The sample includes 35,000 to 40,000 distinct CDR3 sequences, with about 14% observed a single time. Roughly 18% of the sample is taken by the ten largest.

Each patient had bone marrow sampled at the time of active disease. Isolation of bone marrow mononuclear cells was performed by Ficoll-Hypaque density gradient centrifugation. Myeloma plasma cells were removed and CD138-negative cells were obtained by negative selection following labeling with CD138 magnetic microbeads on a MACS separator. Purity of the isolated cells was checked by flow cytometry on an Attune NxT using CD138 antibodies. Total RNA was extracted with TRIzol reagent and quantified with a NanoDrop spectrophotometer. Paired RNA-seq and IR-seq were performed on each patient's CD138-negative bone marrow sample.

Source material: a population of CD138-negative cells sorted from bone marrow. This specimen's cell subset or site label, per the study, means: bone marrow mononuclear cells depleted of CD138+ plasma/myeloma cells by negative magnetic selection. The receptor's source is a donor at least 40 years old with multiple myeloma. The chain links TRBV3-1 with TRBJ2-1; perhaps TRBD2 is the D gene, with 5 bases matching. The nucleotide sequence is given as TGTGCCAGCAGTCCCCGAGGGCACACCTACAATGAGCAGTTCTTC. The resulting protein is CASSPRGHTYNEQFF.